This T cell receptor (beta chain) was profiled in a study of a mutant IDH1 vaccine in newly diagnosed glioma. Germline values: CDR1 SGHAT, CDR2 FQNNGV. Trimming left V 4 bases short and J 0 bases short, with 10 bases between. The CDR3 contains 15 residues. The time point denotes: week 5, during vaccination. The content of each vaccine dose was 300 ug of mutant IDH1 20-mer peptide, and topical imiquimod accompanied it. Some clones are missing from TCRdb's copy, which holds only in-frame ones; the method was immunoSEQ multiplex PCR. The sample has nearly 30,000 clones; about 90% are singletons. A remark on this clone: The antigen remains undetermined.

This clonotype was obtained from a woman between 40 and 55 years old with glioma. Some clones in this sample may be carry-over from other donors' samples. This specimen consisted of peripheral blood mononuclear cells (PBMCs), obtained from a glioma patient whose treatment included an IDH1 peptide vaccine. This chain uses TRBV11-2 with TRBJ2-1; unclear D gene. This chain's CDR3 is CASSSVRGSYNEQFF. The DNA for the CDR3 is TGTGCCAGCAGCTCGGTTCGTGGCTCCTACAATGAGCAGTTCTTC.